The 19 T cell receptor beta chains reported below all come from one sample, sequenced in a study of T-cell memory formation after mild COVID-19. TCRdb re-analysed the 5' RACE reads in MiXCR, keeping a single row per CDR3 protein. Of roughly 200,000 distinct CDR3 sequences detected, 16% appear once; the ten largest clones hold approximately 2.2%. The sequenced material came from PBMCs or a T cell subset sorted from them (not recorded which). These receptors were taken from an adult woman who had mild COVID-19 (a few samples of this study predate the infection). Cell type and time point are not known.

The count of this clonotype is one. The chain couples TRBV5-1 to TRBJ2-1; D possibly uses TRBD1 or TRBD2 (5 bases each). CDR3 length equals 14 residues. The germline V gene has CDR1 SGHRS and CDR2 YFSETQ. Trimming removed 8 bases at V and 4 bases at J, with 16 bases between. CDR3 loop: CARRVGERYNEQFF. As DNA, the CDR3 is TGCGCCAGAAGAGTGGGGGAGCGGTACAATGAGCAGTTCTTC. The full variable domain, in which reference TRBV5-1 and TRBJ2-1 provide the parts outside the CDR3, is KAGVTQTPRYLIKTRGQQVTLSCSPISGHRSVSWYQQTPGQGLQFLFEYFSETQRNKGNFPGRFSGRQFSNSRSEMNVSTLELGDSALYLCARRVGERYNEQFFGPGTRLTVL.

The genes are TRBV24-1 and TRBJ2-1; D gene uncertain. CDR3 length equals 13 residues. Germline loops: CDR1 KGHDR, CDR2 SFDVKD. The ends were cut back, 4 bases at V and 9 bases at J, with 12 bases in the middle. The CDR3, as DNA: TGTGCCACCAGTGACCCCCTAGTTGCTGAGCAGTTCTTC. It encodes CATSDPLVAEQFF.

The V gene is TRBV11-1, the J gene TRBJ2-1; 7 nucleotides match TRBD1. Germline V gives CDR1 SGHAT, CDR2 FQDESV (reference sequence). The CDR3 totals 14 residues. V trimming: 4 bases; J trimming: 7 bases; junction bases outside the gene matches: 7. This CDR3 is CASSSGGSVNEQFF. CDR3 nucleotide sequence: TGTGCCAGCAGCTCAGGGGGTTCTGTTAATGAGCAGTTCTTC.

The V gene is TRBV2, the J gene TRBJ2-7; 7 bases align to TRBD1. The germline CDR1 and CDR2 sequences are SNHLY and FYNNEI. J lost 6 bases, V lost 4 bases, and 9 bases had no gene match. This CDR3 has 14 residues. This CDR3 reads CASSAQGEAFEQYF. The CDR3 DNA reads TGTGCCAGCAGTGCGCAGGGGGAAGCTTTCGAGCAGTACTTC.

V is TRBV24-1 and J is TRBJ2-1; 13 bases line up with TRBD2. Germline V gene lookup returns CDR1 KGHDR and CDR2 SFDVKD. With V trimmed by 4 bases and J by 7 bases, 3 bases remained unmatched. The CDR3 has 15 amino acids. CDR3: CATSDRTSGGNEQFF. The CDR3 region has the DNA TGTGCCACCAGTGACCGGACTAGCGGGGGAAATGAGCAGTTCTTC.

The chain couples TRBV29-1 to TRBJ2-7, with D unresolved. The length of the CDR3 is 12 residues. In germline, CDR1 is SQVTM, CDR2 ANQGSEA. The germline V and J ends were trimmed by 4 bases and 7 bases, with 14 bases remaining between them. The CDR3 coding sequence is TGCAGCGTTGGAGTGACCCCCGGGGAGCAGTACTTC. Protein sequence: CSVGVTPGEQYF.

The chain couples TRBV6-5 to TRBJ1-6; 9 bases are a match to TRBD1. Trimming took 6 bases from V and 8 from J; bases not matched to a gene: 8. CDR3 length: 15 amino acids. CDR1 MNHEY and CDR2 SVGAGI come from the germline V gene. The CDR3 is CASRGTGPFHSPLHF. As DNA, the CDR3 is TGTGCCAGCAGAGGGACAGGGCCCTTTCATTCACCCCTCCACTTT.

The CDR3 loop is CASSRNSPTSLPYF. The CDR3 DNA follows: TGTGCCAGCAGCCGAAACAGTCCTACTAGTTTGCCGTATTTT. This chain connects TRBV14 to TRBJ2-3, with D perhaps matching TRBD2 (5 bases). Per germline, CDR1 SGHDN and CDR2 FVKESK. The CDR3 is 14 residues long. Trimming left V 4 bases short and J 14 bases short, with 22 bases between.

The CDR3 sequence is CASSGRQGYNEQFF. The CDR3, as DNA: TGTGCCAGCAGCGGCAGACAGGGGTACAATGAGCAGTTCTTC. V and J are TRBV7-2 and TRBJ2-1, with 8 bases fitting TRBD1. Trimming removed 5 bases from V and 4 bases from J; junction bases left unmatched: 4. The V gene's germline CDR1 is SGHTA and CDR2 FQGNSA. This CDR3 has 14 amino acids. The full variable domain, rest sourced from reference TRBV7-2 and TRBJ2-1, is GAGVSQSPSNKVTEKGKDVELRCDPISGHTALYWYRQSLGQGLEFLIYFQGNSAPDKSGLPSDRFSAERTGGSVSTLTIQRTQQEDSAVYLCASSGRQGYNEQFFGPGTRLTVL.

This clonotype was recorded many times. The chain couples TRBV28 to TRBJ1-5; 7 bases are shared with TRBD1. This CDR3 has 15 residues. Germline assignment: CDR1 MDHEN and CDR2 SYDVKM. Trimming removed 5 bases from V and 4 bases from J; junction bases left unmatched: 8. This chain's CDR3 is CASSHQGERNQPQHF. The CDR3 DNA follows: TGTGCCAGCAGTCACCAGGGGGAAAGGAATCAGCCCCAGCATTTT.

The table lists this clonotype with a few counts. The CDR3 DNA sequence: TGTGCCAGCAGCTCCGCTAGCGTCCACGAGCAGTACTTC. It specifies CASSSASVHEQYF. This chain connects TRBV7-2 to TRBJ2-7; D is possibly TRBD2 (6 bases). Germline V gives CDR1 SGHTA, CDR2 FQGNSA. This CDR3 contains 13 residues. V gave up 4 bases and J gave up 5 bases, with 12 bases separating them.

This clonotype was counted between two and nine times. J is TRBJ2-3 and V is TRBV12-3 or TRBV12-4; D perhaps matches TRBD2 (5 bases). Deletions cut 4 bases from V and 4 bases from J, with 12 bases between. The CDR3 is made up of 14 amino acids. The CDR3 sequence is CASSWSGQSDTQYF. DNA for the CDR3: TGTGCCAGCAGTTGGAGCGGCCAGTCAGATACGCAGTATTTT.

The chain combines TRBV2 with TRBJ2-3; D is possibly TRBD1 (5 bases). The CDR3 is 14 residues long. Germline V gene sequence: CDR1 SNHLY, CDR2 FYNNEI. Trimming took 4 bases from V and 1 from J, leaving 9 bases between them. CDR3 nucleotide sequence: TGTGCCAGCAGTGTGGGGCTGGGCACAGATACGCAGTATTTT. Its translation: CASSVGLGTDTQYF.

This clonotype was observed a handful of times. The chain recombines TRBV6-1 with TRBJ1-5, with D uncertain. Germline values: CDR1 MNHNS, CDR2 SASEGT. CDR3 size: 13 residues. Trimming left V 3 bases short and J 9 bases short, with 12 bases between. The CDR3 DNA sequence: TGTGCCAGCAGTGACTCCCGACCTATGCCCCAGCATTTT. This translates into CASSDSRPMPQHF.

This clonotype was seen ten or more times. V and J are TRBV12-3 or TRBV12-4 and TRBJ2-1; the D is unclear. This CDR3 has 11 amino acids. With 7 bases removed from V and 6 bases from J, the gap between germline ends came to 7 bases. The CDR3 loop reads CASNLGNEQFF. The DNA of the CDR3 is TGTGCCAGCAATCTGGGCAATGAGCAGTTCTTC.

This clonotype was observed a handful of times. The rearrangement links TRBV2 to TRBJ2-1; TRBD2 aligns across 9 bases. The CDR3 covers 15 residues. CDR1 and CDR2 (germline): SNHLY, FYNNEI. J gave up 7 bases and V 3 bases, and 7 bases lay outside the gene matches. The CDR3 nucleotides read TGTGCCAGCAGTGATTGGGTAGCGGGAGAGAATGAGCAGTTCTTC. Protein sequence: CASSDWVAGENEQFF.

This clonotype has at least ten counts. The chain couples TRBV4-3 to TRBJ2-1; TRBD2 matches at 12 bases. Trimming cost V 0 bases and J 7 bases; bases outside gene matches: 7. The CDR3 loop spans 17 amino acids. Germline-derived CDR1 and CDR2 are LGHNA and YSLEER. CDR3: CASSQDNASGRVNEQFF. CDR3 nucleotide sequence: TGCGCCAGCAGCCAAGATAACGCTAGCGGGAGGGTAAATGAGCAGTTCTTC.

V is TRBV20-1 and J is TRBJ1-1; 10 nucleotides match TRBD1. The CDR3 length is 14 residues. V was clipped by 4 bases and J by 4 bases; unmatched bases: 6. Looked up from germline, CDR1 is DFQATT and CDR2 is SNEGSKA (reference sequence). The CDR3 loop is CSAKTGGGGTEAFF. The CDR3 DNA reads as TGCAGTGCTAAGACAGGGGGCGGGGGCACTGAAGCTTTCTTT.

CDR3: CASSSGTSGVTQYF. The CDR3 DNA is TGCGCCAGCAGCTCCGGGACTAGCGGGGTTACGCAGTATTTT. The chain is built from TRBV5-1 and TRBJ2-3; TRBD2 aligns across 13 bases. With 3 bases clipped from V and 8 bases from J, the junction kept 3 bases outside the gene matches. The CDR3 is 14 amino acids. CDR1 SGHRS and CDR2 YFSETQ come from the germline V gene.